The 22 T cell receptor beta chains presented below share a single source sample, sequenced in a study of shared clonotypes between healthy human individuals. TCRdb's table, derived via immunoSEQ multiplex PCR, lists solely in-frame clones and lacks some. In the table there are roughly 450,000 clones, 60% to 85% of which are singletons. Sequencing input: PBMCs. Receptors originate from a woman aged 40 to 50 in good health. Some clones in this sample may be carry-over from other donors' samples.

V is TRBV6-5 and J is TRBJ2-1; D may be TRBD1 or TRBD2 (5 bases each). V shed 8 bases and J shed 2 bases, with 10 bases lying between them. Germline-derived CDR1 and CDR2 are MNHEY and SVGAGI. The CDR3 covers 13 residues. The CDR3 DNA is TGTGCCAGCGGGGGAGTTACCTACAATGAGCAGTTCTTC. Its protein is CASGGVTYNEQFF.

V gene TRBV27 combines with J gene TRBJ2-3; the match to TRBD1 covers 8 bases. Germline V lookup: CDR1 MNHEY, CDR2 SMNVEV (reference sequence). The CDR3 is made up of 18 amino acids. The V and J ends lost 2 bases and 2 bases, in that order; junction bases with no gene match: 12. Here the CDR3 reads CASSLALTGEVNTDTQYF. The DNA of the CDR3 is TGTGCCAGCAGTTTAGCCCTGACAGGGGAGGTTAACACAGATACGCAGTATTTT.

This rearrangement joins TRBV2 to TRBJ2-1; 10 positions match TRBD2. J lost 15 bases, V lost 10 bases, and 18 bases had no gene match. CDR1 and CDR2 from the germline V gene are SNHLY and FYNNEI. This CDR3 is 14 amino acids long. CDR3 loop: CATASLAGATSRFF. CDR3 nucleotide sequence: TGTGCCACAGCCTCCCTAGCGGGAGCCACGAGCCGGTTCTTC. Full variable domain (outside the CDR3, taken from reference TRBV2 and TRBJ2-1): EPEVTQTPSHQVTQMGQEVILRCVPISNHLYFYWYRQILGQKVEFLVSFYNNEISEKSEIFDDQFSVERPDGSNFTLKIRSTKLEDSAMYFCATASLAGATSRFFGPGTRLTVL.

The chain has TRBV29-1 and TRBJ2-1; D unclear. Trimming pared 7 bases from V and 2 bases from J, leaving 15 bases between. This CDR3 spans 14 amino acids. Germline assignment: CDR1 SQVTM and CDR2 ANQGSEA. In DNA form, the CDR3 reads TGCAGCGCCCTGCTCCCCGAAACCTACAATGAGCAGTTCTTC. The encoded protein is CSALLPETYNEQFF.

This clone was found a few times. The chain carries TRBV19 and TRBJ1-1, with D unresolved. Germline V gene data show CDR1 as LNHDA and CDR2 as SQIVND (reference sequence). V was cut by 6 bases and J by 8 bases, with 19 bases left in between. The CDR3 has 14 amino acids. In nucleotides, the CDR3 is TGTGCCAGTAGGTTCGGACCCACTCTCTTCGAAGCTTTCTTT. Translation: CASRFGPTLFEAFF.

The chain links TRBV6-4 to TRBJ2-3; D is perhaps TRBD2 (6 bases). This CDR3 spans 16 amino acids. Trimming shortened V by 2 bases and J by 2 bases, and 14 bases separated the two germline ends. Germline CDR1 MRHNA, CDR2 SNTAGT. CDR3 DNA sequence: TGTGCCAGCAGTGACGAGAGGGGAGGACCCACAGATACGCAGTATTTT. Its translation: CASSDERGGPTDTQYF.

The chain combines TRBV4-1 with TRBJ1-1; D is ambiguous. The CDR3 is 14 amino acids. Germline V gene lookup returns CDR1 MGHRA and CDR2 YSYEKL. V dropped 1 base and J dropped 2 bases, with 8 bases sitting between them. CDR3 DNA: TGCGCCAGCAGCCAAGTTGCGGTAAACACTGAAGCTTTCTTT. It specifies CASSQVAVNTEAFF.

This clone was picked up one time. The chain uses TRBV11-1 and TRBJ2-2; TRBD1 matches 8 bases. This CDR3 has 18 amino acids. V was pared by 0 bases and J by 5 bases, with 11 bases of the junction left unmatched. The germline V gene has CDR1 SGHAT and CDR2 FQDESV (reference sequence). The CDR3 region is CASSLAIYQQGGTGELFF. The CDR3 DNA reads TGTGCCAGCAGCTTAGCGATTTACCAACAGGGGGGTACCGGGGAGCTGTTTTTT.

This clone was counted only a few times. CDR3 region: CASSLRQGDTEAFF. CDR3 in DNA: TGTGCCAGCAGCTTGCGACAGGGGGACACTGAAGCTTTCTTT. This chain uses TRBV5-4 with TRBJ1-1; 9 nucleotides align to TRBD1. This CDR3 has 14 residues. CDR1 is SGHNT and CDR2 is YYREEE in the germline V gene (reference sequence). Losses at the gene ends were 1 base for V and 3 bases for J; bases not matched to a gene: 1.

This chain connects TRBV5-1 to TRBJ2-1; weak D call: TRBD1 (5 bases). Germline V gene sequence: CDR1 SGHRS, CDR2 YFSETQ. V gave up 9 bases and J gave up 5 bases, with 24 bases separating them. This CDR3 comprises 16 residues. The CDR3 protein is CATEEGAGQENNEQFF. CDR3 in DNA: TGCGCCACCGAGGAAGGAGCAGGACAAGAAAACAATGAGCAGTTCTTC.

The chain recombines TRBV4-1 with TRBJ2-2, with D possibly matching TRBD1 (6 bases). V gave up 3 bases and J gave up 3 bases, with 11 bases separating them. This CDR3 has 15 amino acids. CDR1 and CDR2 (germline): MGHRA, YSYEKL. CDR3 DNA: TGCGCCAGCAGCCAGCCGGGACACGACACCGGGGAGCTGTTTTTT. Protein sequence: CASSQPGHDTGELFF.

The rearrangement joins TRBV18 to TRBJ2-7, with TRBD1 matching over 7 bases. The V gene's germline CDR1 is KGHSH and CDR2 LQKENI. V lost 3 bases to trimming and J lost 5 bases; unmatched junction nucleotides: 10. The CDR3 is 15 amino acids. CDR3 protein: CASSPAGGASNEQYF. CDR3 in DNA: TGTGCCAGCTCACCGGCAGGGGGTGCTAGCAACGAGCAGTACTTC.

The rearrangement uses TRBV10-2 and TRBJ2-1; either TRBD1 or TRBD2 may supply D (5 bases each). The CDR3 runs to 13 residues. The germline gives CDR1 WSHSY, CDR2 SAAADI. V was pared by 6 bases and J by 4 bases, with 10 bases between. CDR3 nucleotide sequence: TGCGCCAGCAGACGGGACGTTTACAATGAGCAGTTCTTC. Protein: CASRRDVYNEQFF.

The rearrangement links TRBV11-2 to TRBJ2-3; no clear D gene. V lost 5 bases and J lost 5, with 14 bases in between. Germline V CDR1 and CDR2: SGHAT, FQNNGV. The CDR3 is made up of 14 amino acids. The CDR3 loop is CASSPPAVRDTQYF. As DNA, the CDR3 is TGTGCCAGCAGCCCTCCCGCGGTTAGAGATACGCAGTATTTT.

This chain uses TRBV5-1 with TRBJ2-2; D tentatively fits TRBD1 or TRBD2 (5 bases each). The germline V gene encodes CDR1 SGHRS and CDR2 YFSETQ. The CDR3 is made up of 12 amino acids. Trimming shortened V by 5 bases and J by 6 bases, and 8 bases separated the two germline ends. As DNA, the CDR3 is TGCGCCAGCAGTCGGGGACCCGGGGAGCTGTTTTTT. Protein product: CASSRGPGELFF.

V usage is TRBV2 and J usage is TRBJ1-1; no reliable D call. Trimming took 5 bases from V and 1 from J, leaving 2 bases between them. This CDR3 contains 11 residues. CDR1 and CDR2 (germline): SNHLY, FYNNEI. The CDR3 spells CASSPNTEAFF. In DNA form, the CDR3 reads TGTGCCAGCAGTCCGAACACTGAAGCTTTCTTT.

The CDR3, as DNA: TGTGCCAGCAGACCCGCGGATAGCACTGAAGCTTTCTTT. It codes for CASRPADSTEAFF. The V call is TRBV5-4, the J call TRBJ1-1; unclear D gene. CDR1 is SGHNT, CDR2 YYREEE, per germline (reference sequence). This CDR3 has 13 amino acids. Trimming removed 5 bases from V and 4 bases from J, with 12 bases in between.

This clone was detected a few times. Here the CDR3 reads CATSRERGGADTQYF. In nucleotides, the CDR3 is TGTGCCACCAGCAGAGAGAGGGGAGGGGCAGATACGCAGTATTTT. The chain has TRBV15 and TRBJ2-3; the match to TRBD2 covers 7 bases. The length of the CDR3 is 15 residues. The germline gives CDR1 LNHNV, CDR2 YYDKDF (reference sequence). V shed 0 bases, J shed 4 bases, and the junction held 4 bases outside the gene matches. The variable domain in full, completed from reference TRBV15 and TRBJ2-3, reads DAMVIQNPRYQVTQFGKPVTLSCSQTLNHNVMYWYQQKSSQAPKLLFHYYDKDFNNEADTPDNFQSRRPNTSFCFLDIRSPGLGDTAMYLCATSRERGGADTQYFGPGTRLTVL.

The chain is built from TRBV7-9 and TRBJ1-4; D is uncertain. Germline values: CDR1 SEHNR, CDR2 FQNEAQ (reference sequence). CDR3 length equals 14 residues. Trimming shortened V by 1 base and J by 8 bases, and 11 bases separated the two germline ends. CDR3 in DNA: TGTGCCAGCAGCTTAGACCACGGGGAGGAAAAACTGTTTTTT. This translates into CASSLDHGEEKLFF.

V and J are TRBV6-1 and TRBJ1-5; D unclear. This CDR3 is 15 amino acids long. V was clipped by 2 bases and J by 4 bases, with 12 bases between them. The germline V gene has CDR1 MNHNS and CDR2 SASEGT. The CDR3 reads CASSESSRENQPQHF. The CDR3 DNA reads TGTGCCAGCAGTGAATCCTCACGGGAAAATCAGCCCCAGCATTTT.

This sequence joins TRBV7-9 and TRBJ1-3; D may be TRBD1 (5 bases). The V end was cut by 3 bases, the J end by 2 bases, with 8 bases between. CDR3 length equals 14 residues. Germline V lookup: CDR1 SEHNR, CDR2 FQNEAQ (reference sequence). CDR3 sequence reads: CASSLGDPGNTIYF. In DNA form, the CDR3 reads TGTGCCAGCAGCTTGGGGGACCCTGGAAACACCATATATTTT. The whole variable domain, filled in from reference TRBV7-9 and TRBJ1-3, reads DTGVSQNPRHKITKRGQNVTFRCDPISEHNRLYWYRQTLGQGPEFLTYFQNEAQLEKSRLLSDRFSAERPKGSFSTLEIQRTEQGDSAMYLCASSLGDPGNTIYFGEGSWLTVV.

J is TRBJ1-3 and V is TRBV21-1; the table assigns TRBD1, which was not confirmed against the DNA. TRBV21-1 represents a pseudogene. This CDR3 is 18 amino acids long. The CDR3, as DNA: TGTGCCAGCAGCATGGGCCTTAAAGGACAGGAACTTGGAAACACCATATATTTT. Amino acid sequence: CASSMGLKGQELGNTIYF.